The sequence of this T cell receptor (beta chain) was determined in a study of PD-1 blockade in classical Hodgkin lymphoma. Regarding the study as a whole: Whoever responded completely had baseline diversity much like that seen in newly diagnosed patients. Whatever underlies the repertoire differences (possibly disease activity or prior therapy) remains undefined. CD4+ but not CD8+ TCR diversity rose significantly by C4D1.

This clone was counted once. The antigen remains undetermined. Here immunoSEQ multiplex PCR was the method, and the copy in TCRdb shows in-frame clones only, minus some. Among around 50,000 clones listed, under 95% were seen once. Per germline, CDR1 SNHLY and CDR2 FYNNEI. V lost 3 bases to trimming and J lost 7 bases, with 10 bases between them. This CDR3 is built from 13 residues. Exposure to brentuximab vedotin varied, and each patient had relapsed following autologous stem cell transplantation. Best responses fell into complete response, partial response or progressive disease. This chain joins TRBV2 and TRBJ1-5; perhaps TRBD1 as D (5 bases). This TCR was sampled from a human donor with classical Hodgkin lymphoma. The source was peripheral blood mononuclear cells (PBMCs), collected before the second cycle of nivolumab. The CDR3 sequence: CASSDREGQPQHF. The CDR3 region has the DNA TGTGCCAGCAGTGACAGGGAGGGCCAGCCCCAGCATTTT.